This passage covers 27 T cell receptor beta chains from one sample sequenced in a study of beta chain features in type 1 diabetes. Sequencing targeted expressed TCRB transcripts, as all isolated RNA had been reverse transcribed. Measured with immunoSEQ multiplex PCR; TCRdb has only the in-frame clones, and not every one. The sample contains roughly 180,000 clones, around 13% of which appear only once. Sequenced sample: central memory CD4+ T cells from blood. The receptors originated from a woman aged 18-30 years in good health.

CDR3 nucleotide sequence: TGTGCCAGCAGCTTAGCCTCTTCGCGTAACGAGCAGTACTTC. Translating gives CASSLASSRNEQYF. The rearrangement uses TRBV7-9 and TRBJ2-7; the D is unclear. Trimming removed 0 bases at V and 5 bases at J, with 11 bases between. This CDR3 is 14 amino acids long. CDR1 SEHNR and CDR2 FQNEAQ come from the germline V gene (reference sequence).

This chain links TRBV27 with TRBJ2-2; unclear D gene. The V gene lost 2 bases and the J gene lost 7 bases, with 8 bases spanning the gap. Germline CDR1 MNHEY, CDR2 SMNVEV (reference sequence). There are 13 residues in the CDR3. CDR3 in DNA: TGTGCCAGCAGTTTACCCCCAGACGGGGAGCTGTTTTTT. Translating gives CASSLPPDGELFF.

V usage is TRBV4-2 and J usage is TRBJ2-2; TRBD2 matches at 12 bases. The CDR3 length is 16 residues. V lost 3 bases, J lost 2 bases, and 1 base stayed unmatched. Germline V gene data show CDR1 as LGHNA and CDR2 as YNFKEQ. CDR3 DNA: TGTGCCAGCAGCCATGGACTAGCGGGAAACACCGGGGAGCTGTTTTTT. It encodes CASSHGLAGNTGELFF.

The sample holds a few counts of this clone. The sample contains more than one DNA sequence encoding this CDR3. The chain uses TRBV7-2 and TRBJ2-3, with D uncertain. This CDR3 has 12 residues. The V end was cut by 5 bases, the J end by 6 bases, with 9 bases between. Germline values: CDR1 SGHTA, CDR2 FQGNSA. In DNA form, the CDR3 reads TGTGCCAGCAGCCCCTATACTGATACGCAGTATTTT. It is translated as CASSPYTDTQYF.

This rearrangement joins TRBV4-2 to TRBJ2-1; the match to TRBD2 covers 9 bases. V lost 4 bases and J lost 9; bases outside the gene matches: 1. This CDR3 comprises 12 residues. Germline-derived CDR1 and CDR2 are LGHNA and YNFKEQ. The CDR3 nucleotides read TGTGCCAGCAGCCTTAGCGGGAGTGAGCAGTTCTTC. Its protein is CASSLSGSEQFF.

The chain recombines TRBV27 with TRBJ2-3; the D gene is possibly TRBD1 (7 bases). The CDR3 runs 14 residues. V gave up 8 bases and J gave up 2 bases, with 14 bases separating them. Germline CDR1 and CDR2: MNHEY and SMNVEV (reference sequence). CDR3 DNA sequence: TGTGCCAGCGGAGGGGGCTTATCCACAGATACGCAGTATTTT. It encodes CASGGGLSTDTQYF.

V and J are TRBV18 and TRBJ2-7; 10 bases agree with TRBD1. The CDR3 has 14 residues. The V gene end was trimmed by 2 bases and the J gene end by 5 bases; junction bases not matched to a gene: 3. The V gene's germline CDR1 is KGHSH and CDR2 LQKENI. The CDR3 sequence: CASSPAGQGNEQYF. In DNA form, the CDR3 reads TGTGCCAGCTCACCAGCGGGACAGGGGAACGAGCAGTACTTC. Filled out from reference TRBV18 and TRBJ2-7, the complete variable domain reads NAGVMQNPRHLVRRRGQEARLRCSPMKGHSHVYWYRQLPEEGLKFMVYLQKENIIDESGMPKERFSAEFPKEGPSILRIQQVVRGDSAAYFCASSPAGQGNEQYFGPGTRLTVT.

The rearrangement uses TRBV5-6 and TRBJ1-5; no firm D call. The CDR3 runs 15 residues. Germline assignment: CDR1 SGHDT and CDR2 YYEEEE. V was clipped by 1 base and J by 4 bases, with 12 bases between them. The CDR3 here is CASSLWAASNQPQHF. The CDR3 nucleotides read TGTGCCAGCAGCTTGTGGGCAGCCTCGAATCAGCCCCAGCATTTT.

This clone was seen ten or more times. The CDR3 DNA is TGTGCCAGCAGTGAACATCTAACAGGCACCAATCAGCCCCAGCATTTT. Translation gives CASSEHLTGTNQPQHF. The V gene is TRBV6-1, the J gene TRBJ1-5, with D perhaps matching TRBD1 (5 bases). Trimming removed 2 bases at V and 3 bases at J, with 14 bases between. Germline assignment: CDR1 MNHNS and CDR2 SASEGT. CDR3 length: 16 amino acids.

This clone came up a few times. The V gene is TRBV2, the J gene TRBJ2-5; weak D call: TRBD2 (6 bases). The DNA end favors TRBJ2-7, so the J call may be wrong. The CDR3 runs 12 residues. CDR1 is SNHLY, CDR2 FYNNEI, per germline. The CDR3: CASSGGFNEQYF. The CDR3 coding sequence is TGTGCCAGCAGCGGAGGGTTCAACGAGCAGTACTTC.

This clone was counted only a few times. The chain employs TRBV5-4 and TRBJ2-5, with 9 bases that match TRBD1. Germline CDR1 is SGHNT and CDR2 is YYREEE (reference sequence). CDR3 length: 14 amino acids. J was trimmed by 5 bases and V by 1 base; bases with no gene match: 3. This chain's CDR3 is CASSLTGGRETQYF. CDR3 DNA sequence: TGTGCCAGCAGCTTGACAGGGGGCAGGGAGACCCAGTACTTC.

This clone appeared once. The chain employs TRBV5-1 and TRBJ2-6; TRBD1 might be the D (6 bases). Trimming removed 4 bases at V and 5 bases at J, with 22 bases between. The CDR3 has 18 amino acids. Looked up from germline, CDR1 is SGHRS and CDR2 is YFSETQ. The CDR3 nucleotides read TGCGCCAGCAGCCCCGGACAGATCGATCTCTGGCGGGCCAACGTCCTGACTTTC. Translated: CASSPGQIDLWRANVLTF.

The rearrangement links TRBV6-6 to TRBJ2-6; D not resolved. The CDR3 is 14 residues long. V was pared by 4 bases and J by 0 bases, with 4 bases between. CDR1 is MNHNY, CDR2 SVGAGI, per germline (reference sequence). CDR3: CASSSGSGANVLTF. Here the CDR3 DNA reads TGTGCCAGCAGTTCAGGCTCTGGGGCCAACGTCCTGACTTTC.

This clone was detected a few times. The chain employs TRBV4-3 and TRBJ2-7; TRBD2 might be the D (5 bases). Germline CDR1 reads LGHNA; CDR2 reads YSLEER. Trimming took off 0 bases at V and 1 base at J, with 13 bases between the two ends. This CDR3 contains 16 residues. The CDR3 DNA follows: TGCGCCAGCAGCCAAGAGCCGGGTCGGGGATCCTACGAGCAGTACTTC. It translates to CASSQEPGRGSYEQYF.

The rearrangement uses TRBV5-1 and TRBJ2-5; D gene unclear. The germline CDR1 and CDR2 sequences are SGHRS and YFSETQ. This CDR3 spans 12 amino acids. Trimming cost V 1 base and J 3 bases, with 4 bases left between them. DNA for the CDR3: TGCGCCAGCAGCTTGTCTGAAGAGACCCAGTACTTC. Residues: CASSLSEETQYF.

The chain couples TRBV6-6 to TRBJ2-1, with 7 bases fitting TRBD1. The CDR3 totals 12 residues. Germline values: CDR1 MNHNY, CDR2 SVGAGI (reference sequence). V shed 7 bases and J 9 bases; nucleotides not matched to a gene: 6. CDR3 in DNA: TGTGCCAGCACCGGACAGGTGACTGAGCAGTTCTTC. This translates into CASTGQVTEQFF.

CDR3 protein: CASSPGVGFGYTF. In nucleotides, the CDR3 is TGTGCCAGCAGTCCGGGGGTCGGGTTTGGCTACACCTTC. The chain uses TRBV6-5 and TRBJ1-2; maybe TRBD1 (5 bases). The CDR3 is made up of 13 amino acids. Trimming shortened V by 5 bases and J by 7 bases, and 14 bases separated the two germline ends. The germline CDR1 and CDR2 sequences are MNHEY and SVGAGI.

In this sample, this clone turned up a few times. The gene calls are TRBV19 and TRBJ1-1, with D maybe TRBD1 (5 bases). Per germline, CDR1 LNHDA and CDR2 SQIVND (reference sequence). This CDR3 region has 14 residues. V lost 7 bases to trimming and J lost 1 base, with 13 bases between them. The DNA of the CDR3 is TGTGCCAGTACCTCGAGACAGCCGAACACTGAAGCTTTCTTT. This encodes CASTSRQPNTEAFF.

The V and J genes are TRBV5-1 and TRBJ1-2, with TRBD1 matching over 9 bases. J gave up 5 bases and V 4 bases, and 9 bases lay outside the gene matches. Germline assignment: CDR1 SGHRS and CDR2 YFSETQ. The CDR3 contains 15 residues. As DNA, the CDR3 is TGCGCCAGCAGCGGTACAGGGGGCGCGGGATATGGCTACACCTTC. Translation gives CASSGTGGAGYGYTF.

This clone was counted only a few times. The chain couples TRBV27 to TRBJ2-4; 9 bases align to TRBD1. The CDR3 totals 17 residues. Germline assignment: CDR1 MNHEY and CDR2 SMNVEV (reference sequence). After removal of 5 bases from V and 0 bases from J, the junction contained 8 bases not matched to a gene. CDR3 in DNA: TGTGCCAGCAGTCCTGGACAGGGGAAATTAGCCAAAAACATTCAGTACTTC. Its translation is CASSPGQGKLAKNIQYF.

The chain has TRBV20-1 and TRBJ1-2; D is undetermined. V lost 3 bases and J 4 bases, leaving 6 bases between the germline ends. Per germline, CDR1 DFQATT and CDR2 SNEGSKA (reference sequence). The CDR3 is made up of 11 amino acids. The CDR3 loop reads CSASMSYGYTF. The CDR3 coding sequence is TGCAGTGCTAGTATGTCCTATGGCTACACCTTC.

This clone appeared a few times. This rearrangement joins TRBV30 to TRBJ1-2; D is ambiguous. The germline CDR1 and CDR2 sequences are GTSNPN and SVGIG (reference sequence). The CDR3 runs to 13 residues. V dropped 2 bases and J dropped 7 bases, with 14 bases sitting between them. The CDR3 sequence is CAWSLLPELGYTF. The DNA for the CDR3 is TGTGCCTGGAGTTTATTGCCCGAGCTTGGCTACACCTTC.

The rearrangement uses TRBV2 and TRBJ2-5; maybe TRBD1 (5 bases). Germline loops: CDR1 SNHLY, CDR2 FYNNEI. Trimming stripped 1 base from V and 2 bases from J, with 14 bases between. CDR3 size: 16 residues. This chain's CDR3 is CASSEEGRADQETQYF. The CDR3 nucleotides are TGTGCCAGCAGTGAAGAAGGCAGGGCGGATCAAGAGACCCAGTACTTC. Full variable domain (missing parts from reference TRBV2 and TRBJ2-5): EPEVTQTPSHQVTQMGQEVILRCVPISNHLYFYWYRQILGQKVEFLVSFYNNEISEKSEIFDDQFSVERPDGSNFTLKIRSTKLEDSAMYFCASSEEGRADQETQYFGPGTRLLVL.

The J gene is TRBJ2-1, the V gene TRBV5-4; no reliable D call. V was shortened by 4 bases and J by 2 bases, with 13 bases between the two germline ends. CDR1 is SGHNT and CDR2 is YYREEE in the germline V gene (reference sequence). This CDR3 is built from 15 residues. The CDR3 coding sequence is TGTGCCAGCAGCCCGTACCAGGTTACCTACAATGAGCAGTTCTTC. Translating it yields CASSPYQVTYNEQFF. Based on the CDR3 plus reference TRBV5-4 and TRBJ2-1, the full variable domain is ETGVTQSPTHLIKTRGQQVTLRCSSQSGHNTVSWYQQALGQGPQFIFQYYREEENGRGNFPPRFSGLQFPNYSSELNVNALELDDSALYLCASSPYQVTYNEQFFGPGTRLTVL.

The genes are TRBV5-6 and TRBJ2-5; tentatively, D is TRBD1 (6 bases). Germline CDR1 and CDR2: SGHDT and YYEEEE. The ends were cut back, 4 bases at V and 7 bases at J, with 17 bases in the middle. The CDR3 is made up of 14 amino acids. CDR3 bases: TGTGCCAGCAGCCAACAACAGGGTCGGACGACCCAGTACTTC. Residues: CASSQQQGRTTQYF.

J is TRBJ1-5 and V is TRBV15; D not certain. The germline gives CDR1 LNHNV, CDR2 YYDKDF (reference sequence). Trimming took off 4 bases at V and 5 bases at J, with 15 bases between the two ends. CDR3 length: 15 residues. The CDR3 nucleotides read TGTGCCACCAGCACCCTTCGGGGTGTGGATCAGCCCCAGCATTTT. It translates to CATSTLRGVDQPQHF.

The CDR3, as DNA: TGCAGTGCGACTGACACAGATACGCAGTATTTT. Its translation: CSATDTDTQYF. The gene calls are TRBV20-1 and TRBJ2-3, with D unclear. V lost 6 bases and J lost 2, with 6 bases in between. Looked up from germline, CDR1 is DFQATT and CDR2 is SNEGSKA (reference sequence). This CDR3 comprises 11 residues.